These 25 T cell receptor beta chains share one sample of origin, sequenced in a study of T cells expressing NK-cell markers. TCRdb re-analyzed the 5' RACE reads; it lists each CDR3 protein once, without DNA. The listing records more than 400,000 distinct CDR3 sequences. Sequencing was carried out using blood T cells: a sorted CD56 or NKG2C T cell subset, CD4+ or CD8+ T cells, or bulk PBMC T cells (not recorded which). These receptors originate from a woman aged 18 to 75 in good health.

The J gene is TRBJ2-2, the V gene TRBV7-2; TCRdb picks TRBD1, but there is no DNA to check that call. The CDR3 contains 15 residues. The germline V gene encodes CDR1 SGHTA and CDR2 FQGNSA. The CDR3 sequence is CASSLGDVLTGELFF.

The CDR3 loop is CASSLGAIITGELFF. This chain links TRBV5-1 with TRBJ2-2. Germline lookup yields CDR1 SGHRS and CDR2 YFSETQ. The CDR3 runs 15 residues.

The chain links TRBV6-1 to TRBJ2-1; TCRdb names TRBD2, which stays unverified in the absence of DNA. From germline, CDR1 is MNHNS and CDR2 SASEGT. The CDR3 spans 16 residues. The CDR3 reads CASSPLGASGYNEQFF.

This CDR3 reads CASRVQRTNYGYTF. This chain links TRBV19 with TRBJ1-2. Germline values: CDR1 LNHDA, CDR2 SQIVND (reference sequence). The CDR3 covers 14 residues.

This chain joins TRBV3-1 and TRBJ2-3; TCRdb gives TRBD1 as the D gene, but with no DNA this cannot be confirmed. The CDR3 contains 14 residues. Germline V gene data show CDR1 as LGHDT and CDR2 as YNNKEL (reference sequence). The CDR3 sequence: CASSQPGGFDTQYF.

J is TRBJ2-1 and V is TRBV7-2; the D call from TCRdb, TRBD2, cannot be confirmed without DNA. This CDR3 region has 20 residues. Germline V gene data show CDR1 as SGHTA and CDR2 as FQGNSA. This CDR3 is CASSLLGTSGGRGTYNEQFF.

The gene calls are TRBV5-1 and TRBJ2-1; TCRdb proposes TRBD2, but this gene call is untestable without DNA. Germline lookup yields CDR1 SGHRS and CDR2 YFSETQ. This CDR3 region has 15 residues. The CDR3 region is CASSLAASGSYEQFF.

The gene calls are TRBV24-1 and TRBJ2-2. The CDR3 has 14 residues. Germline V gene lookup returns CDR1 KGHDR and CDR2 SFDVKD. This chain's CDR3 is CATSDPGTTGELFF.

The chain uses TRBV6-1 and TRBJ1-1; the TRBD1 assignment by TCRdb is unverifiable without DNA. The germline gives CDR1 MNHNS, CDR2 SASEGT. The CDR3 loop spans 14 amino acids. The CDR3 spells CASSAQDRGTEAFF.

The chain is built from TRBV4-3 and TRBJ2-1; the D call from TCRdb, TRBD2, cannot be confirmed without DNA. The CDR3 has 15 residues. The germline gives CDR1 LGHNA, CDR2 YSLEER. CDR3 amino acids: CASSQDGLNHNEQFF.

The rearrangement links TRBV20-1 to TRBJ2-4; there is no DNA to check the TCRdb D call of TRBD2. The CDR3 sequence is 15 residues long. The V gene's germline CDR1 is DFQATT and CDR2 SNEGSKA (reference sequence). The CDR3 protein is CSALNRGGRINIQYF.

This chain connects TRBV15 to TRBJ2-1; the TCRdb call, TRBD2, lacks DNA for checking. Germline V gene sequence: CDR1 LNHNV, CDR2 YYDKDF (reference sequence). The CDR3 runs to 15 residues. The CDR3 is CATSRRGRSYNEQFF.

The chain carries TRBV4-3 and TRBJ2-1. From germline, CDR1 is LGHNA and CDR2 YSLEER. The CDR3 is 12 residues long. Here the CDR3 reads CASSQSNSEQFF.

The rearrangement links TRBV9 to TRBJ2-1; TCRdb's D call of TRBD2 is untestable without DNA. The CDR3 has 14 amino acids. Germline CDR1 is SGDLS and CDR2 is YYNGEE. The CDR3 loop reads CASSGGSGDNEQFF.

The rearrangement uses TRBV6-2 or TRBV6-3 and TRBJ2-1. This CDR3 has 13 amino acids. The germline V gene has CDR1 MNHEY and CDR2 SVGEGT. CDR3 residues: CAIRDLSYNEQFF.

The J gene is TRBJ2-3, the V gene TRBV9; TCRdb lists TRBD1, though no DNA is available to test this call. The CDR3 sequence is 16 residues long. Germline-derived CDR1 and CDR2 are SGDLS and YYNGEE. CDR3 sequence reads: CASSLRGGDEGDTQYF.

The V gene is TRBV5-1, the J gene TRBJ1-1; TCRdb names TRBD1, which stays unverified in the absence of DNA. This CDR3 spans 14 amino acids. CDR1 is SGHRS and CDR2 is YFSETQ in the germline V gene. CDR3 sequence reads: CASSRRDRWAEAFF. Full variable domain (remainder filled in from reference TRBV5-1 and TRBJ1-1): KAGVTQTPRYLIKTRGQQVTLSCSPISGHRSVSWYQQTPGQGLQFLFEYFSETQRNKGNFPGRFSGRQFSNSRSEMNVSTLELGDSALYLCASSRRDRWAEAFFGQGTRLTVV.

The rearrangement links TRBV21-1 to TRBJ1-5; without DNA, the TCRdb call of TRBD1 cannot be checked. TRBV21-1 is listed as a pseudogene. The CDR3 loop spans 20 amino acids. CDR3 protein: CASSKEETMWACHSNQPQHF.

The chain has TRBV12-3 or TRBV12-4 and TRBJ1-6; TCRdb's D call, TRBD1, is unchecked because there is no DNA. The CDR3 spans 12 residues. The CDR3 reads CASSPGPWSLHF.

The chain uses TRBV28 and TRBJ1-2. CDR3 size: 13 residues. Germline CDR1 MDHEN, CDR2 SYDVKM. The CDR3 protein is CASTSFSTYGYTF.

The gene calls are TRBV28 and TRBJ2-1; TCRdb's D call of TRBD2 is untestable without DNA. The CDR3 runs to 18 residues. Germline lookup yields CDR1 MDHEN and CDR2 SYDVKM. The CDR3 reads CASSSWRTSGSRGDEQFF.

The chain is built from TRBV12-3 or TRBV12-4 and TRBJ2-5; TCRdb outputs TRBD1, but without DNA this stays unchecked. The length of the CDR3 is 15 residues. The CDR3 here is CASSFGGQDQETQYF.

The rearrangement uses TRBV7-9 and TRBJ2-5; there is no DNA to check the TCRdb D call of TRBD2. CDR3 length equals 15 residues. Germline V gene sequence: CDR1 SEHNR, CDR2 FQNEAQ (reference sequence). The CDR3 loop reads CASSGQQGPLETQYF.

V is TRBV10-3 and J is TRBJ2-1; the TRBD2 assignment by TCRdb is unverifiable without DNA. In germline, CDR1 is ENHRY, CDR2 SYGVKD. CDR3 length: 12 residues. CDR3 loop: CAISLACDEQFF.

The chain is built from TRBV4-1 and TRBJ2-2; checking the TCRdb D call of TRBD2 is not possible without DNA. CDR3 length: 21 residues. Germline CDR1 reads MGHRA; CDR2 reads YSYEKL. CDR3 loop: CASSQVLGLAGGPMNTGELFF.